The 18 T cell receptor beta chains below were found in one sample sequenced in a study of cytomegalovirus exposure and HLA in healthy donors. Researchers ran the PCR with 60 Vbeta and 13 Jbeta primers. TCRdb's table, derived via immunoSEQ multiplex PCR, lists solely in-frame clones and lacks some. The sample consists of about 210,000 clones, around 83% of them appearing once. The sequenced material came from PBMCs. Every receptor here comes from a woman aged 45-59 years in good health and CMV-seropositive.

J is TRBJ1-2 and V is TRBV4-1; D not resolved. The ends were cut back, 3 bases at V and 4 bases at J, with 3 bases in the middle. This CDR3 is built from 11 residues. Germline CDR1 and CDR2: MGHRA and YSYEKL. The CDR3 reads CASSHLYGYTF. CDR3 sequence (DNA): TGCGCCAGCAGCCATCTCTATGGCTACACCTTC.

This sequence joins TRBV18 and TRBJ2-7; no reliable D call. Germline CDR1 and CDR2: KGHSH and LQKENI. The CDR3 runs to 12 residues. Deletions cut 3 bases from V and 0 bases from J, with 3 bases between. CDR3 amino acids: CASSPSSYEQYF. In nucleotides, the CDR3 is TGTGCCAGCTCACCGAGCTCCTACGAGCAGTACTTC. The full variable domain, completed using reference TRBV18 and TRBJ2-7, is NAGVMQNPRHLVRRRGQEARLRCSPMKGHSHVYWYRQLPEEGLKFMVYLQKENIIDESGMPKERFSAEFPKEGPSILRIQQVVRGDSAAYFCASSPSSYEQYFGPGTRLTVT.

The DNA for the CDR3 is TGTGCCAGCAGCGACCCCCGGGGGGAGGTGATTAACAATGAGCAGTTCTTC. Protein: CASSDPRGEVINNEQFF. The chain recombines TRBV9 with TRBJ2-1; 7 bases map to TRBD2. This CDR3 contains 17 residues. V was clipped by 3 bases and J by 5 bases; unmatched bases: 14. Germline V gene data show CDR1 as SGDLS and CDR2 as YYNGEE.

The rearrangement uses TRBV5-1 and TRBJ2-2; perhaps TRBD2 as D (5 bases). With 0 bases removed from V and 1 base from J, the gap between germline ends came to 10 bases. CDR3 length: 16 residues. In germline, CDR1 is SGHRS, CDR2 YFSETQ. The CDR3 nucleotides are TGCGCCAGCAGCTTGGCCTCAGGACTGAACACCGGGGAGCTGTTTTTT. It translates to CASSLASGLNTGELFF.

This CDR3 is CASSEALDYGYTF. The CDR3 DNA sequence: TGTGCCAGCAGTGAAGCCCTAGACTATGGCTACACCTTC. The chain has TRBV6-1 and TRBJ1-2; D gene unclear. Germline CDR1 MNHNS, CDR2 SASEGT. The CDR3 sequence is 13 residues long. V was pared by 0 bases and J by 3 bases, with 5 bases between.

The chain is built from TRBV30 and TRBJ1-5; 7 bases line up with TRBD1. With V trimmed by 0 bases and J by 5 bases, 7 bases remained unmatched. The germline V gene encodes CDR1 GTSNPN and CDR2 SVGIG (reference sequence). The CDR3 is made up of 15 amino acids. CDR3 nucleotide sequence: TGTGCCTGGAGTGTACGCAACAGGGGATATCAGCCCCAGCATTTT. Encoded protein: CAWSVRNRGYQPQHF. Full variable domain (outside the CDR3, taken from reference TRBV30 and TRBJ1-5): SQTIHQWPATLVQPVGSPLSLECTVEGTSNPNLYWYRQAAGRGLQLLFYSVGIGQISSEVPQNLSASRPQDRQFILSSKKLLLSDSGFYLCAWSVRNRGYQPQHFGDGTRLSIL.

This chain uses TRBV27 with TRBJ2-3, with 15 bases aligning to TRBD2. CDR3 length: 16 residues. Trimming removed 5 bases from V and 5 bases from J; junction bases left unmatched: 5. Germline V gene lookup returns CDR1 MNHEY and CDR2 SMNVEV (reference sequence). The CDR3, as DNA: TGTGCCAGCAGTCCGTGGACTAGCGGGGGGGTAGATACGCAGTATTTT. It specifies CASSPWTSGGVDTQYF.

This chain uses TRBV7-9 with TRBJ1-1; D is possibly TRBD1 (5 bases). The CDR3 loop spans 14 amino acids. The germline gives CDR1 SEHNR, CDR2 FQNEAQ (reference sequence). The V end lost 2 bases, the J end lost 1 base, and 8 bases lay between the germline ends. CDR3 nucleotide sequence: TGTGCCAGCAGCTTACAGGGCTCGAACACTGAAGCTTTCTTT. Its translation: CASSLQGSNTEAFF.

In its sample, this clone was seen once. This sequence joins TRBV5-8 and TRBJ1-4; 10 nucleotides line up with TRBD1. Germline CDR1 SGHTS, CDR2 YDEGEE. V gave up 1 base and J gave up 5 bases; unmatched junction bases: 17. The CDR3 runs 20 residues. The DNA for the CDR3 is TGTGCCAGCAGCTTGTCCACCGGGACAGGGGCCCTGCGGGGGAATGAAAAACTGTTTTTT. This codes for CASSLSTGTGALRGNEKLFF.

The chain carries TRBV25-1 and TRBJ2-3; 12 bases line up with TRBD2. CDR1 is MGHDK and CDR2 is SYGVNS in the germline V gene. J was trimmed by 3 bases and V by 4 bases; bases with no gene match: 11. This CDR3 spans 18 amino acids. CDR3 protein: CASSGSSGGARYTDTQYF. CDR3 DNA: TGTGCCAGCAGTGGATCTAGCGGGGGGGCCAGGTATACAGATACGCAGTATTTT.

The gene calls are TRBV4-3 and TRBJ2-3; D remains ambiguous. The CDR3 sequence is 17 residues long. Germline V gives CDR1 LGHNA, CDR2 YSLEER. Trimming removed 0 bases from V and 0 bases from J, with 13 bases in between. The CDR3 loop reads CASSQDSSHRSTDTQYF. The DNA for the CDR3 is TGCGCCAGCAGCCAAGACTCCAGTCATCGCAGCACAGATACGCAGTATTTT.

V is TRBV5-4 and J is TRBJ1-1; TRBD1 matches at 7 bases. V dropped 0 bases and J dropped 7; count of bases not matched to a gene: 3. This CDR3 contains 13 residues. The germline V gene encodes CDR1 SGHNT and CDR2 YYREEE (reference sequence). The CDR3 sequence is CASSLGGGLEAFF. The CDR3 coding sequence is TGTGCCAGCAGCTTGGGAGGGGGCCTTGAAGCTTTCTTT.

This clone turned up a few times. The genes are TRBV29-1 and TRBJ1-1; no reliable D call. CDR1 and CDR2 (germline): SQVTM, ANQGSEA. With 5 bases removed from V and 1 base from J, the gap between germline ends came to 5 bases. This CDR3 is 11 amino acids long. Here the CDR3 DNA reads TGCAGCGTTCGCAGGAACACTGAAGCTTTCTTT. Amino acids: CSVRRNTEAFF. Using reference TRBV29-1 and TRBJ1-1 for the parts outside the CDR3, the full variable domain is SAVISQKPSRDICQRGTSLTIQCQVDSQVTMMFWYRQQPGQSLTLIATANQGSEATYESGFVIDKFPISRPNLTFSTLTVSNMSPEDSSIYLCSVRRNTEAFFGQGTRLTVV.

This chain joins TRBV4-1 and TRBJ2-6; 7 nucleotides align to TRBD1. This CDR3 comprises 17 residues. V lost 0 bases, J lost 0 bases, and 2 bases stayed unmatched. CDR1 is MGHRA, CDR2 YSYEKL, per germline. CDR3 sequence: CASSQEDRISGANVLTF. CDR3 nucleotide sequence: TGCGCCAGCAGCCAAGAGGACAGGATCTCTGGGGCCAACGTCCTGACTTTC.

This sequence joins TRBV28 and TRBJ1-2; no clear D. This CDR3 region has 12 residues. Germline V gene lookup returns CDR1 MDHEN and CDR2 SYDVKM. The germline V and J ends were trimmed by 7 bases and 2 bases, with 8 bases remaining between them. CDR3 bases: TGTGCCAGCACCGTCCAGAACTATGGCTACACCTTC. Protein: CASTVQNYGYTF.

The V and J genes are TRBV6-1 and TRBJ2-3; 8 bases map to TRBD1. Germline CDR1 is MNHNS and CDR2 is SASEGT. The CDR3 is 14 amino acids. Losses at the gene ends were 8 bases for V and 4 bases for J; bases not matched to a gene: 8. CDR3 sequence (DNA): TGTGCCAGCGGAACCGGGACAGGTTCAGATACGCAGTATTTT. As protein: CASGTGTGSDTQYF.

This chain joins TRBV7-2 and TRBJ2-5, with D possibly matching TRBD2 (6 bases). This CDR3 comprises 16 residues. From germline, CDR1 is SGHTA and CDR2 FQGNSA. V was shortened by 3 bases and J by 2 bases, with 16 bases between the two germline ends. CDR3 protein: CASSLAASATQETQYF. The CDR3 nucleotides read TGTGCCAGCAGCTTGGCGGCTAGCGCTACACAAGAGACCCAGTACTTC. Together with reference TRBV7-2 and TRBJ2-5, the CDR3 gives the full variable domain: GAGVSQSPSNKVTEKGKDVELRCDPISGHTALYWYRQSLGQGLEFLIYFQGNSAPDKSGLPSDRFSAERTGGSVSTLTIQRTQQEDSAVYLCASSLAASATQETQYFGPGTRLLVL.

The CDR3 loop reads CASSARNTGELFF. CDR3 DNA: TGTGCCAGCAGCGCGCGAAACACCGGGGAGCTGTTTTTT. The rearrangement joins TRBV9 to TRBJ2-2; D is unclear. The V end was cut by 3 bases, the J end by 2 bases, with 5 bases between. The germline CDR1 and CDR2 sequences are SGDLS and YYNGEE. CDR3 length: 13 amino acids.